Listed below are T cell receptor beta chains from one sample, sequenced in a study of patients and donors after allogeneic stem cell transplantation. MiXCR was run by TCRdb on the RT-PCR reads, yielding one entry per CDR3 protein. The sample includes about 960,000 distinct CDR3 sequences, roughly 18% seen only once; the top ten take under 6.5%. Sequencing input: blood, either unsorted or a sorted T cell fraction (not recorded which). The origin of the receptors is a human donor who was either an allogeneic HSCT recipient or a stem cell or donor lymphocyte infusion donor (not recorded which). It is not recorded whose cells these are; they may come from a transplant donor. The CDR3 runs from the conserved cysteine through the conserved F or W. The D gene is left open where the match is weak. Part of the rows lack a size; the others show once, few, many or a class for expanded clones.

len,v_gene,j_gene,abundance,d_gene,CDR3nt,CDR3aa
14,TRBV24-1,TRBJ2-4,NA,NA,TGTGCCACCAGTGATCCTGCTAGGAGGAACATTCAGTACTTC,CATSDPARRNIQYF
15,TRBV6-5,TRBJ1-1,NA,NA,TGTGCCAGCAGTTACGCGTCGGGGGGGAACACTGAAGCTTTCTTT,CASSYASGGNTEAFF
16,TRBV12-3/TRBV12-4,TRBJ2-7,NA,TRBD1,TGTGCCAGCAGTGTTGGGACAGGAGGAAGCTCCTACGAGCAGTACTTC,CASSVGTGGSSYEQYF
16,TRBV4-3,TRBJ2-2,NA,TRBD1,TGCGCCAGCAGCCAACAGTCTACAGGGGTAGCCGGGGAGCTGTTTTTT,CASSQQSTGVAGELFF
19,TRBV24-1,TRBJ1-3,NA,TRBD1,TGTGCCACCTCGTCCGGGACAGGGGGTCTTCGCTCCTCTGGAAACACCATATATTTT,CATSSGTGGLRSSGNTIYF
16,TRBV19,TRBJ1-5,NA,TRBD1,TGTGCCAGTAGTATCCCCGGGACAGGGGGTTTACAGCCCCAGCATTTT,CASSIPGTGGLQPQHF
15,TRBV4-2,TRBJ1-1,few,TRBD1,TGTGCCAGCAGCCCGTCCGACAGGGTGGGCACTGAAGCTTTCTTT,CASSPSDRVGTEAFF
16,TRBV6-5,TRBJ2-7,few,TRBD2,TGTGCCAGCAGTTACTCGCTGGGGGGGACTGGTTACGAGCAGTACTTC,CASSYSLGGTGYEQYF
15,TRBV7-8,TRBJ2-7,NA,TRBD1,TGTGCCAGCAGCGGCCGGGACAGGGTCTCCCTCGAGCAGTACTTC,CASSGRDRVSLEQYF
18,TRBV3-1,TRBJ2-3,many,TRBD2,TGTGCCAGCAGCTTGAAGGGACTAGCGGGAGTTACCGGGGATACGCAGTATTTT,CASSLKGLAGVTGDTQYF
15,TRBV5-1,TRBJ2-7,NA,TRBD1,TGCGCCAGCAGCACCATACAGGGGGCAGTAAGGGAGCAGTACTTC,CASSTIQGAVREQYF
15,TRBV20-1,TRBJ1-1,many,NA,TGCAGTGCCAGTTACAGGGACGAGGGGAAAACTGAAGCTTTCTTT,CSASYRDEGKTEAFF
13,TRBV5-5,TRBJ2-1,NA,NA,TGTGCCAGCAGCTCCCCCTTGGGCAATGAGCAGTTCTTC,CASSSPLGNEQFF